These 26 T cell receptor beta chains were sequenced from one sample in a study of T cell responses to AZD1222 COVID-19 vaccine. Clones were read by immunoSEQ multiplex PCR, and TCRdb kept only the in-frame ones, dropping some. The sample includes about 55,000 clones, 70% to 85% of them seen just once. The sample was peripheral blood, taken on day 0 of AZD1222 vaccination. These receptors all stem from an adult in good health.

This clone appeared once. The V and J genes are TRBV6-6 and TRBJ1-3; TRBD1 might be the D (5 bases). The germline gives CDR1 MNHNY, CDR2 SVGAGI (reference sequence). The V end was cut by 4 bases, the J end by 8 bases, with 12 bases between. This CDR3 region has 13 residues. Here the CDR3 reads CASSWDGTDTIYF. Written as DNA, the CDR3 is TGTGCCAGCAGTTGGGATGGGACCGACACCATATATTTT.

The chain uses TRBV6-1 and TRBJ2-3; 14 nucleotides agree with TRBD2. CDR1 and CDR2 from the germline V gene are MNHNS and SASEGT. Trimming cost V 4 bases and J 1 base; bases outside gene matches: 7. The CDR3 is 18 residues long. CDR3 protein: CASSVGTSGRGGTDTQYF. In nucleotides, the CDR3 is TGTGCCAGCAGTGTAGGGACTAGCGGGAGAGGGGGCACAGATACGCAGTATTTT.

Turning to this clone: A much larger clone lies one base from this, so it may be a read error. The chain employs TRBV28 and TRBJ2-7; 7 nucleotides line up with TRBD1. Germline lookup yields CDR1 MDHEN and CDR2 SYDVKM. J gave up 2 bases and V 6 bases, and 4 bases lay outside the gene matches. The CDR3 runs 13 residues. CDR3 bases: TGTGCCAGCAGCCTCGGGACAGCCTACGAGCAGTACTTC. Protein product: CASSLGTAYEQYF.

This chain links TRBV9 with TRBJ2-2; 11 nucleotides match TRBD2. The length of the CDR3 is 16 residues. Germline CDR1 SGDLS, CDR2 YYNGEE. The J segment lost 6 bases and the V segment lost 4 bases, leaving 8 bases of the junction unmatched. This CDR3 reads CASSSYSGRVPGELFF. CDR3 coding DNA: TGTGCCAGCAGCTCATATAGCGGGAGGGTTCCCGGGGAGCTGTTTTTT. The full variable domain, with the rest looked up from reference TRBV9 and TRBJ2-2, is DSGVTQTPKHLITATGQRVTLRCSPRSGDLSVYWYQQSLDQGLQFLIQYYNGEERAKGNILERFSAQQFPDLHSELNLSSLELGDSALYFCASSSYSGRVPGELFFGEGSRLTVL.

This clone was counted between two and nine times. This chain uses TRBV2 with TRBJ1-5, with 9 bases fitting TRBD1. The V and J ends lost 8 bases and 5 bases, in that order; junction bases with no gene match: 4. Germline V lookup: CDR1 SNHLY, CDR2 FYNNEI. The CDR3 length is 13 residues. The CDR3 DNA follows: TGTGCCAGCGGGGGACAGGGCCATCAGCCCCAGCATTTT. Encoded protein: CASGGQGHQPQHF.

CDR3 sequence (DNA): TGTGCCAGTAGCAGGGGACCCTACAATGAGCAGTTCTTC. Residues: CASSRGPYNEQFF. V and J are TRBV19 and TRBJ2-1; TRBD1 might be the D (6 bases). The CDR3 extends over 13 amino acids. The V end was cut by 6 bases, the J end by 2 bases, with 8 bases between. Germline CDR1 LNHDA, CDR2 SQIVND (reference sequence).

This clone has a single count. The J gene is TRBJ1-1, the V gene TRBV10-1; D not certain. The ends were cut back, 4 bases at V and 5 bases at J, with 11 bases in the middle. Germline assignment: CDR1 WNHNN and CDR2 SYGVQD (reference sequence). There are 13 residues in the CDR3. The CDR3 DNA reads TGCGCCAGCAGTGTAGGCCTAGGTACTGAAGCTTTCTTT. Translated, it gives CASSVGLGTEAFF.

The V call is TRBV18, the J call TRBJ1-1; D is perhaps TRBD1 (6 bases). The V gene lost 4 bases and the J gene lost 8 bases, with 14 bases spanning the gap. The CDR3 is 13 residues long. Per germline, CDR1 KGHSH and CDR2 LQKENI. The CDR3 nucleotides read TGTGCCAGCTCACAGGGTTTCGGACAGGAAGCTTTCTTT. Amino acid sequence: CASSQGFGQEAFF.

The genes are TRBV5-1 and TRBJ2-7, with D perhaps assigned TRBD1 or TRBD2 (7 bases each). There are 17 residues in the CDR3. Germline V gene lookup returns CDR1 SGHRS and CDR2 YFSETQ. The V end lost 0 bases, the J end lost 0 bases, and 16 bases lay between the germline ends. CDR3 nucleotide sequence: TGCGCCAGCAGCTTGGGGCGGGGGCAGGGGGACTCCTACGAGCAGTACTTC. Residues: CASSLGRGQGDSYEQYF.

This chain connects TRBV7-8 to TRBJ2-7, with D perhaps assigned TRBD1 or TRBD2 (5 bases each). This CDR3 comprises 16 residues. Trimming took 6 bases from V and 2 from J, leaving 20 bases between them. Germline lookup yields CDR1 SGHVS and CDR2 FQNEAQ. This CDR3 reads CASRPTVGDPTYEQYF. DNA for the CDR3: TGTGCCAGCAGGCCTACTGTCGGGGACCCCACCTACGAGCAGTACTTC.

This chain's CDR3 is CASSPPQTEAFF. CDR3 coding DNA: TGTGCCAGCTCACCCCCCCAGACTGAAGCTTTCTTT. The rearrangement uses TRBV18 and TRBJ1-1, with D unresolved. The V end was cut by 3 bases, the J end by 5 bases, with 7 bases between. Germline V CDR1 and CDR2: KGHSH, LQKENI. The CDR3 consists of 12 residues.

This clone was detected only a few times. This chain links TRBV11-2 with TRBJ1-2, with TRBD1 matching 10 bases. The CDR3 loop spans 14 amino acids. The J segment lost 8 bases and the V segment lost 4 bases, leaving 7 bases of the junction unmatched. Germline V gives CDR1 SGHAT, CDR2 FQNNGV. This CDR3 is CASSSYRDRGGYTF. CDR3 in DNA: TGTGCCAGCAGCTCTTACCGGGACAGGGGCGGCTACACCTTC.

The chain employs TRBV14 and TRBJ2-1; possible D gene TRBD2, 5 bases. CDR3 length: 15 amino acids. V dropped 3 bases and J dropped 15 bases, with 24 bases sitting between them. Germline V CDR1 and CDR2: SGHDN, FVKESK. CDR3 in amino acids: CASSQARSSRWAGFF. The CDR3 bases are TGTGCCAGCAGCCAGGCACGGTCTTCCAGATGGGCGGGGTTCTTC.

V gene TRBV28 combines with J gene TRBJ2-7; no reliable D call. The V gene lost 7 bases and the J gene lost 3 bases, with 10 bases spanning the gap. The germline CDR1 and CDR2 sequences are MDHEN and SYDVKM. This CDR3 spans 12 amino acids. This CDR3 reads CASTLDRYEQYF. CDR3 coding DNA: TGTGCCAGCACTCTTGACCGCTACGAGCAGTACTTC.

This clone has a single count. This rearrangement joins TRBV6-5 to TRBJ2-2; D is unresolved. Deletions cut 11 bases from V and 2 bases from J, with 9 bases between. The CDR3 is 12 amino acids. In germline, CDR1 is MNHEY, CDR2 SVGAGI. DNA of the CDR3: TGTGCCCTCAGGAGTAACACCGGGGAGCTGTTTTTT. Its protein is CALRSNTGELFF.

This clone came up a few times. Other DNA sequences in the same sample also yield this CDR3. This rearrangement joins TRBV11-3 to TRBJ2-1, with D hard to call. The V gene lost 1 base and the J gene lost 8 bases, with 3 bases spanning the gap. Germline CDR1 reads SGHNT; CDR2 reads YENEEA. This CDR3 is 11 amino acids long. The CDR3 region is CASSLVDEQFF. CDR3 DNA: TGTGCCAGCAGCTTAGTAGATGAGCAGTTCTTC.

V is TRBV3-1 (or the pseudogene TRBV3-2) and J is TRBJ2-1; D may be TRBD1 (5 bases). Germline V CDR1 and CDR2: LGHDT, YNNKEL (reference sequence). The CDR3 covers 13 residues. The germline V and J ends were trimmed by 4 bases and 3 bases, with 7 bases remaining between them. CDR3 sequence (DNA): TGTGCCAGCAGCCCAGACAGCTACAATGAGCAGTTCTTC. Protein product: CASSPDSYNEQFF.

This clone showed up just once. The V gene is TRBV13, the J gene TRBJ1-3; D is unclear. This CDR3 has 15 residues. V was clipped by 5 bases and J by 1 base, with 12 bases between them. Germline-derived CDR1 and CDR2 are PRHDT and FYEKMQ (reference sequence). Here the CDR3 DNA reads TGTGCCAGCAGCCCTACACCATTTTCTGGAAACACCATATATTTT. Protein product: CASSPTPFSGNTIYF.

DNA of the CDR3: TGTGCCAGCAGCCAAGAAAGGGGTGGGGAGCTGTTTTTT. Translated, it gives CASSQERGGELFF. The chain links TRBV3-1 (or the pseudogene TRBV3-2) to TRBJ2-2, with D maybe TRBD1 (5 bases). V was cut by 0 bases and J by 8 bases, with 7 bases left in between. The CDR3 covers 13 residues. Germline V CDR1 and CDR2: LGHDT, YNNKEL (reference sequence).

This chain joins TRBV18 and TRBJ1-4; D not certain. There are 16 residues in the CDR3. V shed 2 bases and J shed 8 bases, with 18 bases lying between them. The germline CDR1 and CDR2 sequences are KGHSH and LQKENI. CDR3 in amino acids: CASSPEREAAREKLFF. The DNA of the CDR3 is TGTGCCAGCTCACCAGAAAGGGAAGCGGCGCGAGAAAAACTGTTTTTT.

In DNA form, the CDR3 reads TGTGCCAGCAGTTTAACGGCAGGGGTCTATGGCTACACCTTC. This sequence encodes CASSLTAGVYGYTF. J is TRBJ1-2 and V is TRBV28; tentatively, D is TRBD1 (6 bases). The CDR3 is 14 amino acids. V shed 2 bases and J shed 4 bases, with 11 bases lying between them. Germline assignment: CDR1 MDHEN and CDR2 SYDVKM.

This sequence joins TRBV11-2 and TRBJ2-2, with D unclear. Germline lookup yields CDR1 SGHAT and CDR2 FQNNGV. CDR3 size: 12 residues. V was cut by 10 bases and J by 6 bases, with 12 bases left in between. The CDR3 here is CATKQGPGELFF. The CDR3 DNA sequence: TGTGCCACCAAGCAAGGGCCCGGGGAGCTGTTTTTT.

The V gene is TRBV14, the J gene TRBJ1-1, with a possible D match to TRBD1 (5 bases). This CDR3 is 14 amino acids long. Trimming removed 5 bases at V and 0 bases at J, with 10 bases between. CDR1 and CDR2 (germline): SGHDN, FVKESK. CDR3 in amino acids: CASSKGTVNTEAFF. CDR3 sequence (DNA): TGTGCCAGCAGCAAAGGGACGGTGAACACTGAAGCTTTCTTT.

J is TRBJ2-5 and V is TRBV5-1, with D perhaps matching TRBD1 (6 bases). Germline assignment: CDR1 SGHRS and CDR2 YFSETQ. V lost 6 bases and J lost 2, with 11 bases in between. This CDR3 is built from 13 residues. Here the CDR3 DNA reads TGCGCCAGCACTGTCGGGACACAAGAGACCCAGTACTTC. This gives the protein CASTVGTQETQYF.

The chain couples TRBV7-2 to TRBJ2-3; TRBD1 is a possible D gene (5 bases). The CDR3 runs to 14 residues. Trimming left V 3 bases short and J 4 bases short, with 11 bases between. In germline, CDR1 is SGHTA, CDR2 FQGNSA. CDR3 nucleotide sequence: TGTGCCAGCAGCTTTGACCAGGGCTCAGATACGCAGTATTTT. This gives the protein CASSFDQGSDTQYF.

This sequence joins TRBV4-3 and TRBJ2-1, with 7 nucleotides matching TRBD2. Germline-derived CDR1 and CDR2 are LGHNA and YSLEER. The CDR3 totals 15 residues. V trimming: 2 bases; J trimming: 7 bases; junction bases outside the gene matches: 8. The CDR3 DNA sequence: TGCGCCAGCAGCCAATTTGCGGGAGCCAATAATGAGCAGTTCTTC. Amino acids: CASSQFAGANNEQFF.